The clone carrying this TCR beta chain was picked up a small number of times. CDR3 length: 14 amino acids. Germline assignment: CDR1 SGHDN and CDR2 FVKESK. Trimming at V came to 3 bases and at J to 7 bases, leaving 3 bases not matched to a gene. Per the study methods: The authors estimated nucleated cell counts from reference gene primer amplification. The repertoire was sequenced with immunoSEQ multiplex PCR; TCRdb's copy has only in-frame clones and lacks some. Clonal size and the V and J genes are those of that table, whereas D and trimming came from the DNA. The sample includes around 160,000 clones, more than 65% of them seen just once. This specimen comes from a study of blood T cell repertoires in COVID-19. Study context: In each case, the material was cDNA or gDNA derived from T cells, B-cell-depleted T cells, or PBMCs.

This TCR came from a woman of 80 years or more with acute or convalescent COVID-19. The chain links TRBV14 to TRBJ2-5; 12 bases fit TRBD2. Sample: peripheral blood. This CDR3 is CASSQMTSGGTQYF. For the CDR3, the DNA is TGTGCCAGCAGCCAGATGACTAGCGGGGGGACCCAGTACTTC.